This T cell receptor beta chain came from a study of T cell changes during pregnancy in multiple sclerosis. Data came from immunoSEQ multiplex PCR; TCRdb stores just in-frame clones and leaves some out. The sample yields about 36,000 clones, 88% seen once. CDR1 and CDR2 from the germline V gene are LNHDA and SQIVND (reference sequence). V was clipped by 5 bases and J by 4 bases; unmatched bases: 5. CDR3 length equals 14 residues. The receptor was derived from a female donor with multiple sclerosis, enrolled in a pregnancy study. Here the sequenced sample was CD4+ T cells from peripheral blood mononuclear cells, taken in the first trimester of pregnancy. The rearrangement joins TRBV19 to TRBJ2-3, with TRBD2 matching over 8 bases. CDR3 residues: CASSASGRSDTQYF. The CDR3 bases are TGTGCCAGTAGTGCGAGCGGGAGATCAGATACGCAGTATTTT.